What follows are 18 T cell receptor beta chains derived from one specimen sequenced in a study of cytomegalovirus exposure and HLA in healthy donors. Method: immunoSEQ multiplex PCR; TCRdb's copy keeps in-frame clones and lacks some. The data show roughly 130,000 clones, around 90% seen once. Sequencing input: PBMCs. The receptor set was obtained from a woman in her 30s in good health and CMV-seropositive.

The V gene is TRBV7-8, the J gene TRBJ1-4; 7 nucleotides match TRBD1. The CDR3 runs 15 residues. Germline CDR1 is SGHVS and CDR2 is FQNEAQ. Losses at the gene ends were 4 bases for V and 6 bases for J; bases not matched to a gene: 8. DNA of the CDR3: TGTGCCAGCAGCTCAAAGACAGGGTTTGATGAAAAACTGTTTTTT. Translating it yields CASSSKTGFDEKLFF.

This chain connects TRBV7-6 to TRBJ2-7, with TRBD1 matching 9 bases. Germline CDR1 reads SGHVS; CDR2 reads FNYEAQ. Losses at the gene ends were 5 bases for V and 2 bases for J; bases not matched to a gene: 7. The CDR3 runs 15 residues. The CDR3 DNA sequence: TGTGCCAGCAGCAGGGGACAGGGTGGGGCCTACGAGCAGTACTTC. Translating it yields CASSRGQGGAYEQYF.

The rearrangement links TRBV5-1 to TRBJ2-1; D is undetermined. The V and J ends lost 0 bases and 4 bases respectively, with 14 bases between them. The germline gives CDR1 SGHRS, CDR2 YFSETQ. The CDR3 runs 16 residues. This chain's CDR3 is CASSLGTASLYNEQFF. CDR3 coding DNA: TGCGCCAGCAGCTTGGGCACAGCCTCCTTGTACAATGAGCAGTTCTTC.

The rearrangement uses TRBV6-6 and TRBJ2-2; D is perhaps TRBD2 (6 bases). Trimming took 1 base from V and 5 from J, leaving 14 bases between them. CDR3 size: 16 residues. CDR1 and CDR2 from the germline V gene are MNHNY and SVGAGI (reference sequence). Here the CDR3 DNA reads TGTGCCAGCAGTTACTTGGGACTTTCTCGGACCGGGGAGCTGTTTTTT. Protein product: CASSYLGLSRTGELFF.

The genes are TRBV27 and TRBJ1-5; D unresolved. The CDR3 has 16 residues. With 5 bases removed from V and 0 bases from J, the gap between germline ends came to 14 bases. Germline V gene data show CDR1 as MNHEY and CDR2 as SMNVEV (reference sequence). CDR3 sequence reads: CASSRSFTASNQPQHF. The CDR3 nucleotides are TGTGCCAGCAGTCGAAGCTTTACAGCTAGCAATCAGCCCCAGCATTTT.

There are a few counts of this clone. The chain combines TRBV10-2 with TRBJ2-7, with D possibly being TRBD2 (6 bases). From germline, CDR1 is WSHSY and CDR2 SAAADI. This CDR3 contains 13 residues. The germline V and J ends were trimmed by 4 bases and 1 base, with 8 bases remaining between them. CDR3 residues: CASSAGDSYEQYF. The CDR3 DNA reads as TGCGCCAGCAGTGCGGGGGATTCCTACGAGCAGTACTTC.

The chain is built from TRBV5-1 and TRBJ2-5; 7 bases line up with TRBD2. This CDR3 is built from 15 residues. The germline V gene has CDR1 SGHRS and CDR2 YFSETQ. V shed 0 bases, J shed 2 bases, and the junction held 4 bases outside the gene matches. The chain's CDR3 is CASSLGPAGQETQYF. The CDR3 region has the DNA TGCGCCAGCAGCTTGGGGCCAGCGGGACAAGAGACCCAGTACTTC. Full variable domain (outside the CDR3, taken from reference TRBV5-1 and TRBJ2-5): KAGVTQTPRYLIKTRGQQVTLSCSPISGHRSVSWYQQTPGQGLQFLFEYFSETQRNKGNFPGRFSGRQFSNSRSEMNVSTLELGDSALYLCASSLGPAGQETQYFGPGTRLLVL.

The J gene is TRBJ1-5, the V gene TRBV13; TRBD1 matches at 10 bases. V dropped 5 bases and J dropped 3; count of bases not matched to a gene: 4. This CDR3 region has 15 residues. Germline CDR1 PRHDT, CDR2 FYEKMQ (reference sequence). CDR3 residues: CASSHGTGANQPQHF. Written as DNA, the CDR3 is TGTGCCAGCAGCCACGGGACAGGGGCCAATCAGCCCCAGCATTTT.

This CDR3 is CASSLAGVRTDTQYF. CDR3 DNA sequence: TGTGCCAGCAGTTTAGCGGGAGTGAGGACAGATACGCAGTATTTT. This sequence joins TRBV27 and TRBJ2-3, with 7 nucleotides matching TRBD2. The CDR3 extends over 15 amino acids. V lost 2 bases and J lost 3; bases outside the gene matches: 5. The germline gives CDR1 MNHEY, CDR2 SMNVEV (reference sequence).

The chain links TRBV6-6 to TRBJ2-3; D is ambiguous. Trimming cost V 6 bases and J 11 bases, with 21 bases left between them. The CDR3 length is 14 residues. CDR1 MNHNY and CDR2 SVGAGI come from the germline V gene (reference sequence). The CDR3 loop reads CASRALPHRSKQYF. CDR3 sequence (DNA): TGTGCCAGCAGGGCACTCCCCCATAGGAGTAAGCAGTATTTT.

The rearrangement links TRBV25-1 to TRBJ2-3; 11 bases line up with TRBD2. V shed 1 base, J shed 3 bases, and the junction held 9 bases outside the gene matches. Per germline, CDR1 MGHDK and CDR2 SYGVNS. The CDR3 contains 18 residues. CDR3 region: CASSEWGVAGGRTDTQYF. CDR3 sequence (DNA): TGTGCCAGCAGTGAATGGGGGGTAGCGGGAGGGAGGACAGATACGCAGTATTTT.

This clone has a handful of counts. The chain has TRBV15 and TRBJ2-7; 15 bases are a match to TRBD2. V shed 0 bases and J 1 base; nucleotides not matched to a gene: 4. The V gene's germline CDR1 is LNHNV and CDR2 YYDKDF (reference sequence). CDR3 size: 18 residues. CDR3 protein: CATSREIGTSGGSYEQYF. The CDR3 coding sequence is TGTGCCACCAGCAGAGAAATCGGGACTAGCGGGGGGTCCTACGAGCAGTACTTC. Variable domain in full (rest from reference TRBV15 and TRBJ2-7): DAMVIQNPRYQVTQFGKPVTLSCSQTLNHNVMYWYQQKSSQAPKLLFHYYDKDFNNEADTPDNFQSRRPNTSFCFLDIRSPGLGDTAMYLCATSREIGTSGGSYEQYFGPGTRLTVT.

The rearrangement links TRBV2 to TRBJ1-5; the match to TRBD1 covers 10 bases. CDR3 length: 15 amino acids. Germline V gene lookup returns CDR1 SNHLY and CDR2 FYNNEI. V shed 6 bases and J 6 bases; nucleotides not matched to a gene: 8. Here the CDR3 reads CASRTGGVISQPQHF. The DNA for the CDR3 is TGTGCCAGCAGGACAGGGGGCGTGATATCTCAGCCCCAGCATTTT.

This chain connects TRBV4-1 to TRBJ1-1; D uncertain. The germline V gene encodes CDR1 MGHRA and CDR2 YSYEKL. The germline V and J ends were trimmed by 3 bases and 3 bases, with 14 bases remaining between them. This CDR3 contains 15 residues. CDR3 amino acids: CASSHRPVRDTEAFF. The CDR3 nucleotides are TGCGCCAGCAGCCATAGGCCCGTTCGGGACACTGAAGCTTTCTTT.

The J gene is TRBJ2-5, the V gene TRBV25-1, with 7 bases lining up with TRBD1. This CDR3 region has 12 residues. Germline CDR1 MGHDK, CDR2 SYGVNS. V dropped 6 bases and J dropped 5; count of bases not matched to a gene: 3. CDR3 sequence reads: CASRTGMETQYF. In nucleotides, the CDR3 is TGTGCCAGCAGGACAGGGATGGAGACCCAGTACTTC.

The V and J genes are TRBV5-4 and TRBJ1-1; 7 nucleotides agree with TRBD1. CDR1 is SGHNT, CDR2 YYREEE, per germline (reference sequence). Trimming at V came to 4 bases and at J to 8 bases, leaving 5 bases not matched to a gene. This CDR3 comprises 12 residues. The CDR3: CASSVGTEEAFF. For the CDR3, the DNA is TGTGCCAGCAGCGTTGGGACAGAAGAAGCTTTCTTT. Supplemented by reference TRBV5-4 and TRBJ1-1, the full variable domain reads ETGVTQSPTHLIKTRGQQVTLRCSSQSGHNTVSWYQQALGQGPQFIFQYYREEENGRGNFPPRFSGLQFPNYSSELNVNALELDDSALYLCASSVGTEEAFFGQGTRLTVV.

V usage is TRBV5-4 and J usage is TRBJ2-1, with unresolved D. Germline V gene sequence: CDR1 SGHNT, CDR2 YYREEE (reference sequence). The CDR3 extends over 16 amino acids. Deletions cut 1 base from V and 0 bases from J, with 11 bases between. In DNA form, the CDR3 reads TGTGCCAGCAGCTTGAGCGTCTCCAACTCCTACAATGAGCAGTTCTTC. Its translation is CASSLSVSNSYNEQFF.

The chain carries TRBV7-9 and TRBJ2-7; 7 nucleotides align to TRBD2. The CDR3 consists of 13 residues. V shed 5 bases, J shed 4 bases, and the junction held 5 bases outside the gene matches. Germline V gives CDR1 SEHNR, CDR2 FQNEAQ (reference sequence). This CDR3 reads CASSHGTIYEQYF. DNA for the CDR3: TGTGCCAGCAGCCACGGGACTATTTACGAGCAGTACTTC.